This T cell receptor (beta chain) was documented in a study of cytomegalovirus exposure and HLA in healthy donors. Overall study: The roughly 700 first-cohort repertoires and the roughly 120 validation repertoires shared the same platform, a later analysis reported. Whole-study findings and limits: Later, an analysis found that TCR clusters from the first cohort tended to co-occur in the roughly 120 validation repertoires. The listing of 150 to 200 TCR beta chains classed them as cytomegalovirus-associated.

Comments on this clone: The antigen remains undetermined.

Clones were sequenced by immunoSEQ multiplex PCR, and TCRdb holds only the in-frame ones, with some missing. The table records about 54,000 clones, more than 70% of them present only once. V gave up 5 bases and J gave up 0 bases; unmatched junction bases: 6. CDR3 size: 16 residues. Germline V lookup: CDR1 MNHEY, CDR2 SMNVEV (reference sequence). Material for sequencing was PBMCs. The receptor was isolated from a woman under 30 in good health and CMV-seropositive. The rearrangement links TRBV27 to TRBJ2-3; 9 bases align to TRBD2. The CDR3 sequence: CASSIKRGASTDTQYF. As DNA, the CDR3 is TGTGCCAGCAGTATTAAGCGGGGGGCGAGCACAGATACGCAGTATTTT.